What follows are 8 T cell receptor beta chains derived from one specimen sequenced in a study of blood T cells in healthy people across ages. For the second PCR, which ran for roughly 7 to 11 cycles, a sample-barcoded 5' primer and a J-beta primer mix were used. TCRdb reprocessed the 5' RACE reads via MiXCR and lists one record per CDR3 protein. This sample has roughly 1,000,000 distinct CDR3 sequences; under 30% occur once, and the top ten carry about 0.8%. A further study also used this sample, focusing on T cells of mothers and their children.

The source material was blood. The receptors originated from a girl aged 2-10 years in good health.

In DNA, the CDR3 is TGTGCCAGCAGCTTAGACTCAGGATCCTACGAGCAGTACTTC. Translated: CASSLDSGSYEQYF. The gene calls are TRBV7-9 and TRBJ2-5; D gene uncertain. The better agreement between TRBJ2-7 and the DNA end casts doubt on the J call. CDR1 is SEHNR, CDR2 FQNEAQ, per germline (reference sequence). This CDR3 comprises 14 residues.

This chain connects TRBV19 to TRBJ1-2, with D perhaps TRBD1 (5 bases). V was shortened by 5 bases and J by 5 bases, with 15 bases between the two germline ends. This CDR3 has 14 amino acids. The germline CDR1 and CDR2 sequences are LNHDA and SQIVND (reference sequence). The CDR3 region is CASSPLGGTYGYTF. The CDR3 DNA reads TGTGCCAGTAGTCCCCTCGGGGGAACGTATGGCTACACCTTC.

This clonotype has just a few counts. The chain carries TRBV5-1 and TRBJ2-5, with D tentatively TRBD1 (6 bases). With the DNA end fitting TRBJ2-1 better, the J assignment may be wrong. CDR1 and CDR2 (germline): SGHRS, YFSETQ. CDR3 length: 12 amino acids. The CDR3 region has the DNA TGCGCCAGCAGAGGGGACAATGGTGAGCAGTTCTTC. Translation: CASRGDNGEQFF.

This clonotype was observed a handful of times. This rearrangement joins TRBV11-2 to TRBJ2-1; 10 positions agree with TRBD2. This CDR3 contains 20 residues. Looked up from germline, CDR1 is SGHAT and CDR2 is FQNNGV. With 4 bases clipped from V and 3 bases from J, the junction kept 18 bases outside the gene matches. This CDR3 is CASSSGGTSGNGHDYNEQFF. DNA of the CDR3: TGTGCCAGCAGCTCCGGGGGCACTAGCGGGAACGGTCACGACTACAATGAGCAGTTCTTC. Based on the CDR3 plus reference TRBV11-2 and TRBJ2-1, the full variable domain is EAGVAQSPRYKIIEKRQSVAFWCNPISGHATLYWYQQILGQGPKLLIQFQNNGVVDDSQLPKDRFSAERLKGVDSTLKIQPAKLEDSAVYLCASSSGGTSGNGHDYNEQFFGPGTRLTVL.

This clonotype turned up a few times. The rearrangement links TRBV5-1 to TRBJ2-7; D not resolved. Deletions cut 1 base from V and 5 bases from J, with 7 bases between. CDR3 size: 12 residues. In germline, CDR1 is SGHRS, CDR2 YFSETQ. CDR3 in DNA: TGCGCCAGCAGCTTGATGTCCGACGAGCAGTACTTC. Translated: CASSLMSDEQYF. The variable domain in full, with the rest retrieved from reference TRBV5-1 and TRBJ2-7, is KAGVTQTPRYLIKTRGQQVTLSCSPISGHRSVSWYQQTPGQGLQFLFEYFSETQRNKGNFPGRFSGRQFSNSRSEMNVSTLELGDSALYLCASSLMSDEQYFGPGTRLTVT.

The J gene is TRBJ2-2, the V gene TRBV19; 8 positions match TRBD1. The trim removed 7 bases at V and 7 bases at J, leaving 8 bases unmatched. CDR1 and CDR2 from the germline V gene are LNHDA and SQIVND (reference sequence). The CDR3 length is 14 residues. The CDR3 nucleotides read TGTGCCAGTAACGACAGGGGCCCGATCGGGGAGCTGTTTTTT. Its protein is CASNDRGPIGELFF.

This clonotype turned up a few times. This chain joins TRBV7-2 and TRBJ2-5, with TRBD1 identical over 9 bases. Matching the DNA end better, TRBJ2-1 makes the J call doubtful. Germline loops: CDR1 SGHTA, CDR2 FQGNSA. This CDR3 contains 14 residues. The CDR3 bases are TGTGCCAGCACCCACAGGGGGCCAAACGATGAGCAGTTCTTC. Protein product: CASTHRGPNDEQFF.

The rearrangement joins TRBV7-3 to TRBJ2-1; 10 bases are a match to TRBD2. V lost 5 bases and J lost 4; bases outside the gene matches: 5. Germline V lookup: CDR1 SGHTA, CDR2 FQGTGA. This CDR3 contains 15 residues. The CDR3: CASSGGLAVYNEQFF. CDR3 DNA: TGTGCCAGCAGCGGTGGACTAGCGGTATACAATGAGCAGTTCTTC.